This T cell receptor beta chain comes out of a study of T-cell reconstitution after alpha-beta-depleted transplantation in children. During its preparation, the TCRbeta library received unique molecular identifiers. TCRdb passed the PCR reads through MiXCR, listing each CDR3 protein once. The data show some 78,000 distinct CDR3 sequences, 11% to 15% seen once. General study findings and limits: Reported findings indicate that, about two months after transplant, alpha-beta T cells came from several hundred expanded clones, which were derived from non-depleted graft cells.

This clonotype came up many times. Antigen: not known. This CDR3 comprises 12 residues. The V and J ends lost 8 bases and 6 bases respectively, with 13 bases between them. V is TRBV12-3 or TRBV12-4 and J is TRBJ1-2; a weak D match, TRBD1 (5 bases). The clonotype was recovered from a male patient between 2 and 10 years old who had a stem cell transplant for acute lymphoblastic leukemia, so the T cells may come from the graft donor. Sequenced here: PBMCs, mostly from graft donor cells, sampled 180 days after TCRalphabeta/CD19-depleted stem cell transplant. The CDR3 loop is CASDSFRNGYTF. Written as DNA, the CDR3 is TGTGCCAGCGACAGTTTTCGGAATGGCTACACCTTC.